The 8 T cell receptor beta chains below were found in one sample sequenced in a study of blood T cell repertoires in COVID-19. Only in-frame clones appear in the TCRdb table, and some are missing; sequencing was by immunoSEQ multiplex PCR. The sample holds about 170,000 clones, 84% seen once. Sequencing used PBMCs or T cells enriched from blood (not recorded which). The origin of the receptors is a man in his forties or fifties who had recovered from COVID-19.

The J gene is TRBJ1-2, the V gene TRBV2, with a tentative D call TRBD1 (6 bases). The CDR3 is 12 amino acids. Germline CDR1 reads SNHLY; CDR2 reads FYNNEI. The germline V and J ends were trimmed by 6 bases and 6 bases, with 11 bases remaining between them. CDR3 sequence reads: CASSGDMDGYTF. The CDR3 DNA reads TGTGCCAGCAGCGGGGACATGGATGGCTACACCTTC.

This clone showed up just once. This rearrangement joins TRBV18 to TRBJ1-2, with 8 bases identical to TRBD1. Germline V CDR1 and CDR2: KGHSH, LQKENI. Losses at the gene ends were 4 bases for V and 3 bases for J; bases not matched to a gene: 4. The CDR3 loop spans 14 amino acids. CDR3 in DNA: TGTGCCAGCTCACTAACACAGGGGGACTATGGCTACACCTTC. Translated, it gives CASSLTQGDYGYTF.

The chain has TRBV9 and TRBJ2-2; D may be TRBD1 (6 bases). Germline CDR1 reads SGDLS; CDR2 reads YYNGEE. There are 15 residues in the CDR3. V shed 0 bases and J shed 5 bases, with 11 bases lying between them. Written as DNA, the CDR3 is TGTGCCAGCAGCGTAGTGGGGGCCTCGACCGGGGAGCTGTTTTTT. This codes for CASSVVGASTGELFF.

The rearrangement uses TRBV7-6 and TRBJ1-4; TRBD1 matches at 9 bases. The junction had 8 bases not matched to a gene; V was cut back by 1 base and J by 8 bases. This CDR3 is 16 amino acids long. Germline CDR1 and CDR2: SGHVS and FNYEAQ. The chain's CDR3 is CASSLEAGTGWEKLFF. In DNA form, the CDR3 reads TGTGCCAGCAGCTTAGAAGCCGGGACAGGGTGGGAAAAACTGTTTTTT. Based on the CDR3 plus reference TRBV7-6 and TRBJ1-4, the full variable domain is GAGVSQSPRYKVTKRGQDVALRCDPISGHVSLYWYRQALGQGPEFLTYFNYEAQQDKSGLPNDRFSAERPEGSISTLTIQRTEQRDSAMYRCASSLEAGTGWEKLFFGSGTQLSVL.

The chain links TRBV30 to TRBJ2-1; no clear D. This CDR3 comprises 11 residues. V lost 1 base and J lost 8, with 6 bases in between. Germline V lookup: CDR1 GTSNPN, CDR2 SVGIG (reference sequence). CDR3 protein: CAWSELDEQFF. CDR3 bases: TGTGCCTGGAGTGAGTTAGATGAGCAGTTCTTC. Full variable domain (missing parts from reference TRBV30 and TRBJ2-1): SQTIHQWPATLVQPVGSPLSLECTVEGTSNPNLYWYRQAAGRGLQLLFYSVGIGQISSEVPQNLSASRPQDRQFILSSKKLLLSDSGFYLCAWSELDEQFFGPGTRLTVL.

CDR3 region: CASIGQDNYGYTF. Written as DNA, the CDR3 is TGTGCCAGCATAGGACAGGATAACTATGGCTACACCTTC. This chain uses TRBV13 with TRBJ1-2, with 7 bases matching TRBD1. Trimming at V came to 7 bases and at J to 1 base, leaving 3 bases not matched to a gene. The CDR3 runs to 13 residues. Germline V gene data show CDR1 as PRHDT and CDR2 as FYEKMQ (reference sequence).

CDR3 amino acids: CASSDSNSPLHF. Here the CDR3 DNA reads TGCGCCAGCAGTGACAGTAATTCACCCCTCCACTTT. This rearrangement joins TRBV10-1 to TRBJ1-6, with unresolved D. V dropped 3 bases and J dropped 6 bases, with 3 bases sitting between them. The germline CDR1 and CDR2 sequences are WNHNN and SYGVQD (reference sequence). This CDR3 spans 12 amino acids.

The rearrangement joins TRBV10-3 to TRBJ2-7; D might be TRBD1 (6 bases). The germline V and J ends were trimmed by 3 bases and 6 bases, with 6 bases remaining between them. The CDR3 runs to 11 residues. Germline V gene data show CDR1 as ENHRY and CDR2 as SYGVKD. CDR3 region: CAISDRGEQYF. The CDR3 DNA reads as TGTGCCATCAGTGACAGGGGCGAGCAGTACTTC.